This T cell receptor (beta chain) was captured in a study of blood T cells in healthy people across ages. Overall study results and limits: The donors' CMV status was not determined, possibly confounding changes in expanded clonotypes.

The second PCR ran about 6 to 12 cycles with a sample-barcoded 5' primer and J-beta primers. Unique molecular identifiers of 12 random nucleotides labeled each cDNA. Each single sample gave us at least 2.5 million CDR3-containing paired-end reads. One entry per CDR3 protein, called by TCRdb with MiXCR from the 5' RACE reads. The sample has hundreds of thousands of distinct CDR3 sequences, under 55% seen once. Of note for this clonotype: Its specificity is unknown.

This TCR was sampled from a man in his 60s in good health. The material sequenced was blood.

CDR3 in amino acids: CASRPIKGSGANVLTF. As DNA, the CDR3 is TGTGCCAGCAGGCCAATCAAGGGCTCTGGGGCCAACGTCCTGACTTTC. V is TRBV27 and J is TRBJ2-6; D not resolved. The CDR3 runs 16 residues. Trimming took 6 bases from V and 0 from J, leaving 12 bases between them. Germline V gene data show CDR1 as MNHEY and CDR2 as SMNVEV (reference sequence).